These T cell receptor beta chains were read from a single sample in a study of cytomegalovirus exposure and HLA in healthy donors. Some clones are missing from TCRdb's copy, which holds only in-frame ones; the method was immunoSEQ multiplex PCR. The sample lists 95,000 to 150,000 clones; 70% to 90% were seen once. Sequenced input: PBMCs. The source is a woman younger than 35 in good health and CMV-seropositive. The CDR3 runs from the conserved cysteine through the conserved F or W. A D gene is named only where the DNA matches it firmly. Rows give clone size only sometimes, using once, few, many, or a class for an expanded clone.

j_gene,len,d_gene,v_gene,abundance,CDR3aa,CDR3nt
TRBJ1-6,13,NA,TRBV6-1,NA,CASSGPFNSPLHF,TGTGCCAGCAGTGGGCCTTTCAATTCACCCCTCCACTTT
TRBJ2-7,15,TRBD2,TRBV4-2,NA,CASGPAGGGAYEQYF,TGTGCCAGCGGACCGGCTGGCGGGGGGGCGTACGAGCAGTACTTC
TRBJ2-7,15,TRBD1,TRBV7-2,once,CASSFQGAMNYEQYF,TGTGCCAGCAGCTTTCAGGGGGCGATGAACTACGAGCAGTACTTC
TRBJ2-1,18,TRBD2,TRBV7-2,NA,CASSLGLAGPFSYNEQFF,TGTGCCAGCAGCTTGGGACTAGCGGGACCCTTCTCCTACAATGAGCAGTTCTTC
TRBJ1-2,15,NA,TRBV6-5,once,CASSLKGEGNYGYTF,TGTGCCAGCAGCCTCAAAGGGGAGGGTAACTATGGCTACACCTTC
TRBJ1-1,17,TRBD1,TRBV5-1,NA,CASSLGSRTGPNTEAFF,TGCGCCAGCAGCTTGGGGTCCCGGACAGGACCGAACACTGAAGCTTTCTTT
TRBJ2-1,12,TRBD1,TRBV6-6,few,CASSPDRFEQFF,TGTGCCAGCAGTCCGGACAGGTTTGAGCAGTTCTTC
TRBJ1-1,14,TRBD1,TRBV19,NA,CASRYGQGWTEAFF,TGTGCCAGTAGGTACGGACAGGGGTGGACTGAAGCTTTCTTT
TRBJ2-2,18,TRBD1,TRBV7-9,NA,CASSSYRGDRSNTGELFF,TGTGCCAGCAGCTCTTACCGTGGGGACAGATCGAACACCGGGGAGCTGTTTTTT
TRBJ2-2,12,NA,TRBV6-6,NA,CASNFRTGELFF,TGTGCCAGCAACTTTCGGACCGGGGAGCTGTTTTTT
TRBJ2-1,12,NA,TRBV29-1,NA,CSSREGYNEQFF,TGCAGCTCCCGCGAGGGCTACAATGAGCAGTTCTTC
TRBJ1-2,13,NA,TRBV7-2,NA,CASSPTGNYGYTF,TGTGCCAGCAGCCCCACAGGGAACTATGGCTACACCTTC
TRBJ2-6,19,NA,TRBV7-9,NA,CASSLAGGYRPSGANVLTF,TGTGCCAGCAGCTTAGCCGGGGGATACCGCCCCTCTGGGGCCAACGTCCTGACTTTC
TRBJ1-1,16,NA,TRBV5-1,NA,CASSLEQTSLGTEAFF,TGCGCCAGCAGCTTGGAACAGACCTCCCTGGGCACTGAAGCTTTCTTT
TRBJ1-5,14,NA,TRBV27,NA,CASSFGGPNQPQHF,TGTGCCAGCAGTTTTGGAGGACCCAATCAGCCCCAGCATTTT
TRBJ2-7,15,TRBD2,TRBV4-1,once,CASSQDHLAGNEQYF,TGCGCCAGCAGCCAAGATCACCTAGCGGGGAACGAGCAGTACTTC
TRBJ2-4,15,TRBD1,TRBV7-9,NA,CASSGDSQITNIQYF,TGTGCCAGCAGCGGGGACAGCCAAATAACAAACATTCAGTACTTC
TRBJ2-2,15,NA,TRBV18,NA,CASSRNSKVYRDLFF,TGTGCCAGCTCACGCAACTCCAAGGTCTACCGGGATCTGTTTTTT
TRBJ2-1,17,TRBD2,TRBV18,NA,CASSPSGTSGRGGEQFF,TGTGCCAGCTCGCCCTCAGGGACTAGCGGGAGAGGGGGTGAGCAGTTCTTC
TRBJ2-2,13,NA,TRBV4-1,NA,CASSPIHSGELFF,TGCGCCAGCAGCCCGATTCATAGCGGGGAGCTGTTTTTT
TRBJ1-1,14,TRBD1,TRBV18,NA,CASSPQDRGVEAFF,TGTGCCAGCTCACCACAGGACAGGGGAGTTGAAGCTTTCTTT
TRBJ2-6,20,NA,TRBV5-1,NA,CASSLELVKTGSSGANVLTF,TGCGCCAGCAGCTTGGAACTGGTGAAAACAGGCTCCTCTGGGGCCAACGTCCTGACTTTC
TRBJ1-2,12,NA,TRBV5-1,NA,CASSPGESGYTF,TGCGCCAGCAGCCCGGGGGAAAGCGGCTACACCTTC
TRBJ2-3,20,TRBD2,TRBV10-3,NA,CAIIPGGLAGYGNLTDTQYF,TGTGCCATCATCCCGGGTGGACTAGCGGGGTATGGGAACCTCACAGATACGCAGTATTTT
TRBJ2-7,14,TRBD1,TRBV13,NA,CASSSGTGSYEQYF,TGTGCCAGCAGTTCCGGGACAGGCTCCTACGAGCAGTACTTC
TRBJ1-2,11,NA,TRBV6-5,NA,CASRYNYGYTF,TGTGCCAGCAGGTATAACTATGGCTACACCTTC
TRBJ1-3,14,NA,TRBV6-5,NA,CASVPRGSGNTIYF,TGTGCCAGCGTACCTCGGGGATCTGGAAACACCATATATTTT
TRBJ1-2,14,TRBD1,TRBV7-9,few,CASSYPTGAGGYTF,TGTGCCAGCAGCTACCCAACAGGGGCAGGCGGCTACACCTTC
TRBJ2-3,13,NA,TRBV29-1,NA,CSVDGLSTDTQYF,TGCAGCGTTGATGGACTTAGCACAGATACGCAGTATTTT
TRBJ2-5,14,NA,TRBV12-5,NA,CASGLGGSQETQYF,TGTGCTAGTGGTTTGGGGGGCAGCCAAGAGACCCAGTACTTC
TRBJ2-2,13,TRBD2,TRBV6-4,medium-sized,CASSSGSTGELFF,TGTGCCAGCAGTAGCGGGAGCACCGGGGAGCTGTTTTTT
TRBJ2-1,16,TRBD2,TRBV7-9,NA,CASSLERGSSYNEQFF,TGTGCCAGCAGCTTAGAGCGGGGGAGCTCCTACAATGAGCAGTTCTTC
TRBJ1-1,18,TRBD1,TRBV4-2,NA,CASSHRDRGAGMNTEAFF,TGTGCCAGCAGCCACCGGGACAGGGGGGCCGGTATGAACACTGAAGCTTTCTTT
TRBJ1-2,14,NA,TRBV4-2,few,CASHIGPSNYGYTF,TGTGCCAGCCACATTGGGCCTTCTAACTATGGCTACACCTTC
TRBJ1-2,16,NA,TRBV2,NA,CASREGGTGSFYGYTF,TGTGCCAGCAGGGAAGGGGGGACCGGGAGCTTCTATGGCTACACCTTC